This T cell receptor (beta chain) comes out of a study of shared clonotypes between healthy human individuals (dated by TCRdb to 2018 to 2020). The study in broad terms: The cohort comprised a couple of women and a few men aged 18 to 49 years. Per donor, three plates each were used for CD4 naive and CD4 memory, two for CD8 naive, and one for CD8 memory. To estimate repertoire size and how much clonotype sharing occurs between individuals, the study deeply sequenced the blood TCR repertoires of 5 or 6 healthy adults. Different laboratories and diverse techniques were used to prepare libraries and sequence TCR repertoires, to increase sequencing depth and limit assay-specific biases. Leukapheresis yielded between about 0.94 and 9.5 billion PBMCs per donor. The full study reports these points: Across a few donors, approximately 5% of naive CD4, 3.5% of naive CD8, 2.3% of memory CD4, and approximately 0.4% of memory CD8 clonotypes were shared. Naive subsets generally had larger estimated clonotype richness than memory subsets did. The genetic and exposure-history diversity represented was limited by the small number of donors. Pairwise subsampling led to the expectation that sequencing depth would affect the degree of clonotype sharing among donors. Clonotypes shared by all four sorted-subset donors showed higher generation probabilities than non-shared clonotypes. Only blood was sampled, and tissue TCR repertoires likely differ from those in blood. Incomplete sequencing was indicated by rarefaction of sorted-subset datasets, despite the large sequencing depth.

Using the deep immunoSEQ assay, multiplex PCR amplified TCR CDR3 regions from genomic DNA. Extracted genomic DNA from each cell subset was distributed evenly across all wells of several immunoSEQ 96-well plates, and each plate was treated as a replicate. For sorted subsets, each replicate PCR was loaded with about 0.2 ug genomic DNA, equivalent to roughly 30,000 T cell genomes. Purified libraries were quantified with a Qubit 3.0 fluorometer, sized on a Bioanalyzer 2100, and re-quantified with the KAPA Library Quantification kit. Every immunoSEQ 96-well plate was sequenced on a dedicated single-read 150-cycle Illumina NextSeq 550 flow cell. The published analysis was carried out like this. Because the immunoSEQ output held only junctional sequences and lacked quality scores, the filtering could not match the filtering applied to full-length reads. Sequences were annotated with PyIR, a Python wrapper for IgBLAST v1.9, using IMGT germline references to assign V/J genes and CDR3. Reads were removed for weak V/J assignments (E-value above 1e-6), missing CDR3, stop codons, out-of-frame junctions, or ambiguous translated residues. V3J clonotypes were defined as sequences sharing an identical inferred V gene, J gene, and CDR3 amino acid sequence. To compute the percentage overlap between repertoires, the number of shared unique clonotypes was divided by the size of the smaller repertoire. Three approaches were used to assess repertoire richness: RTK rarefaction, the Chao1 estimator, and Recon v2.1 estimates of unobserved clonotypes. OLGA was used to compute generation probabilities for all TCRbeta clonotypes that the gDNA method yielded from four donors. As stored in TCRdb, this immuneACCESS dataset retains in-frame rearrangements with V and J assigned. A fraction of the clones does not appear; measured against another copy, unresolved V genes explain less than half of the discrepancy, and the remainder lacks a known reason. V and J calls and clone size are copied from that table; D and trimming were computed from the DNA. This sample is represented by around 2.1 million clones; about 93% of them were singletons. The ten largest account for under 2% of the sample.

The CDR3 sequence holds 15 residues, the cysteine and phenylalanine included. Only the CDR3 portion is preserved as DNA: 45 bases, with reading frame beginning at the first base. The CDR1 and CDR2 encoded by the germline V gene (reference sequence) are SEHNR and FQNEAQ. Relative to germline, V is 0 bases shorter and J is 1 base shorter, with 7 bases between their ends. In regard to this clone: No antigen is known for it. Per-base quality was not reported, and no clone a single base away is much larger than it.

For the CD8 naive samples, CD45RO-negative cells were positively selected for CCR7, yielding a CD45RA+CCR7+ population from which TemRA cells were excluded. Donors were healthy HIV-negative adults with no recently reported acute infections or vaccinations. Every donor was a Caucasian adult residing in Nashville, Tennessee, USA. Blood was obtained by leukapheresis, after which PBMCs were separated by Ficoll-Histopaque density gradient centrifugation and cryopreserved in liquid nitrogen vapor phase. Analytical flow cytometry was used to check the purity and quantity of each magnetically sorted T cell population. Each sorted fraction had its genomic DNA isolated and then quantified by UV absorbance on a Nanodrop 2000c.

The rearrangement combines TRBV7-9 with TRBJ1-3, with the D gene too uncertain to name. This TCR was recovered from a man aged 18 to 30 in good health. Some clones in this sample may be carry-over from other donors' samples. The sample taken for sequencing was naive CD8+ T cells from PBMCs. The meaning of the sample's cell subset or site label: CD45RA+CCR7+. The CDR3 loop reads CASSLAAQSGNTIYF. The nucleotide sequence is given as TGTGCCAGCAGCTTAGCCGCCCAGTCTGGAAACACCATATATTTT.